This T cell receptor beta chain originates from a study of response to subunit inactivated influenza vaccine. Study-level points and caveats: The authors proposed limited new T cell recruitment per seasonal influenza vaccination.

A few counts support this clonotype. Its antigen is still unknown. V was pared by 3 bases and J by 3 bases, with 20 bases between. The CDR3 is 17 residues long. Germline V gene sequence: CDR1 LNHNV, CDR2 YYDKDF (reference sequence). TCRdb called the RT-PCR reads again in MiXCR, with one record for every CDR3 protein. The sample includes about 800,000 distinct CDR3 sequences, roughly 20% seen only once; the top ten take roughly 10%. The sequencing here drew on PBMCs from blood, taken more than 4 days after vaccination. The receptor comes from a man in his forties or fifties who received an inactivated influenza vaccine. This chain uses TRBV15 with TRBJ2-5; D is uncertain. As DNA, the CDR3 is TGTGCCACCAGCAGCAAGCTCACTGACTTGATCGAAGAGACCCAGTACTTC. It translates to CATSSKLTDLIEETQYF.